This T cell receptor beta chain was captured in a study of cytomegalovirus exposure and HLA in healthy donors. The CDR3 extends over 16 amino acids. The germline V gene has CDR1 SQVTM and CDR2 ANQGSEA. The V gene end was trimmed by 3 bases and the J gene end by 4 bases; junction bases not matched to a gene: 7. A remark on this clone: No antigen is known for it.

The PCR was carried out with 60 Vbeta primers and 13 Jbeta primers. Clones were sequenced by immunoSEQ multiplex PCR, and TCRdb holds only the in-frame ones, with some missing. The table lists approximately 160,000 clones, roughly 80% of them singletons. Study results and limitations: For TCR beta chains, V- and J-gene trimming was later linked to a missense DCLRE1C variant. Overall, about 160 TCR beta chains were annotated as cytomegalovirus-associated.

This chain links TRBV29-1 with TRBJ2-1; 12 bases agree with TRBD2. Input material: PBMCs. The TCR sequence derives from a man between 18 and 29 years old in good health and CMV-seropositive. As DNA, the CDR3 is TGCAGCGTTGAGCTAGCGGGAGGGCCGAGTTACAATGAGCAGTTCTTC. Translating it yields CSVELAGGPSYNEQFF.